The 20 T cell receptor beta chains below come from one sample, sequenced in a study of identical twins. TCRdb used MiXCR to reprocess the 5' RACE reads, holding one entry per CDR3 protein. Of hundreds of thousands of distinct CDR3 sequences listed, approximately 6% are singletons. The sample comprised naive T cells sorted from blood. The source of these receptors is a man between 18 and 29 years old in good health.

This clonotype showed up just a few times. The chain couples TRBV20-1 to TRBJ2-1; TRBD2 is a possible D gene (5 bases). The CDR3 runs to 17 residues. Germline-derived CDR1 and CDR2 are DFQATT and SNEGSKA (reference sequence). Trimming stripped 0 bases from V and 4 bases from J, with 19 bases between. The CDR3 nucleotides read TGCAGTGCTAGAGATGGCCTGCGCGGGTCCGGATACAATGAGCAGTTCTTC. Protein product: CSARDGLRGSGYNEQFF.

The chain joins TRBV24-1 to TRBJ2-2; no clear D. Trimming removed 4 bases at V and 2 bases at J, with 19 bases between. The CDR3 covers 18 residues. The germline gives CDR1 KGHDR, CDR2 SFDVKD. Written as DNA, the CDR3 is TGTGCCACCAGTGAGGGTGGGTGGCAAGGGAAAAACACCGGGGAGCTGTTTTTT. This gives the protein CATSEGGWQGKNTGELFF.

There are many counts of this clonotype. The CDR3 DNA is TGTGCCAGCAGTTCCTTACTGGCCGTGTCGAGGGGGGAGCAGTACGTC. Amino acid sequence: CASSSLLAVSRGEQYV. The chain combines TRBV6-5 with TRBJ2-7, with a tentative D call TRBD1 (6 bases). The CDR3 is made up of 16 amino acids. The V end lost 4 bases, the J end lost 7 bases, and 23 bases lay between the germline ends. Germline values: CDR1 MNHEY, CDR2 SVGAGI.

This clonotype was recorded at least ten times. The V call is TRBV11-2, the J call TRBJ2-3, with 10 bases identical to TRBD1. Germline V gene sequence: CDR1 SGHAT, CDR2 FQNNGV. This CDR3 has 15 amino acids. The V gene end was trimmed by 7 bases and the J gene end by 0 bases; junction bases not matched to a gene: 4. The CDR3 reads CASTRDRGSTDTQYF. The CDR3 DNA is TGTGCCAGCACTCGGGACAGGGGTAGCACAGATACGCAGTATTTT.

This clonotype was observed many times. V is TRBV20-1 and J is TRBJ2-3; 7 nucleotides line up with TRBD2. The trim removed 2 bases at V and 3 bases at J, leaving 5 bases unmatched. The CDR3 loop spans 14 amino acids. CDR1 and CDR2 from the germline V gene are DFQATT and SNEGSKA (reference sequence). The CDR3 DNA is TGCAGTGCTAGATACGGCGGGAGTACAGATACGCAGTATTTT. Translating it yields CSARYGGSTDTQYF.

This clonotype was seen only a few times. This CDR3 is CSAEDQMNTEAFF. The DNA of the CDR3 is TGCAGTGCTGAGGACCAGATGAACACTGAAGCTTTCTTT. The V call is TRBV20-1, the J call TRBJ1-1; D is uncertain. V was clipped by 5 bases and J by 0 bases, with 10 bases between them. The V gene's germline CDR1 is DFQATT and CDR2 SNEGSKA (reference sequence). This CDR3 has 13 residues.

This clonotype was observed at least ten times. The chain joins TRBV6-6 to TRBJ2-4; unclear D gene. In germline, CDR1 is MNHNY, CDR2 SVGAGI (reference sequence). This CDR3 spans 12 amino acids. V was clipped by 5 bases and J by 6 bases, with 8 bases between them. In DNA form, the CDR3 reads TGTGCCAGCAGTACTAAGGGAAACATTCAGTACTTC. It translates to CASSTKGNIQYF.

There are many counts of this clonotype. This chain connects TRBV27 to TRBJ2-7, with D possibly TRBD1 on 6 matching bases. V was cut by 5 bases and J by 3 bases, with 14 bases left in between. The CDR3 length is 14 residues. The germline V gene encodes CDR1 MNHEY and CDR2 SMNVEV (reference sequence). The CDR3 sequence: CASSTRTGHYEQYV. In nucleotides, the CDR3 is TGTGCCAGCAGTACTCGGACGGGACACTACGAGCAGTACGTC.

This clonotype has a count of ten or more. The V call is TRBV29-1, the J call TRBJ2-7; 7 bases are a match to TRBD1. V trimming: 0 bases; J trimming: 0 bases; junction bases outside the gene matches: 8. Germline-derived CDR1 and CDR2 are SQVTM and ANQGSEA. The CDR3 runs to 16 residues. CDR3 DNA: TGCAGCGTTGAAGATGGTGTTCAGGGGGACTCCTACGAGCAGTACTTC. Translation: CSVEDGVQGDSYEQYF.

In its sample, this clonotype was seen a few times. The rearrangement joins TRBV5-5 to TRBJ2-3; a weak D match, TRBD1 (5 bases). This CDR3 contains 14 residues. CDR1 SGHKS and CDR2 YYEKEE come from the germline V gene (reference sequence). V was clipped by 2 bases and J by 3 bases, with 10 bases between them. The chain's CDR3 is CASSLGHPTDTQYF. CDR3 bases: TGTGCCAGCAGCTTAGGACACCCTACAGATACGCAGTATTTT. The full variable domain, with the rest looked up from reference TRBV5-5 and TRBJ2-3, is DAGVTQSPTHLIKTRGQQVTLRCSPISGHKSVSWYQQVLGQGPQFIFQYYEKEERGRGNFPDRFSARQFPNYSSELNVNALLLGDSALYLCASSLGHPTDTQYFGPGTRLTVL.

The sample holds many counts of this clonotype. V is TRBV27 and J is TRBJ2-1; 10 bases fit TRBD2. Germline values: CDR1 MNHEY, CDR2 SMNVEV (reference sequence). The CDR3 runs to 17 residues. Trimming cost V 2 bases and J 0 bases; bases outside gene matches: 4. This chain's CDR3 is CASSLLAGESSYNEQFF. In DNA form, the CDR3 reads TGTGCCAGCAGTTTACTAGCGGGAGAAAGCTCCTACAATGAGCAGTTCTTC.

This clonotype was counted many times. The chain has TRBV4-2 and TRBJ1-1, with a tentative D call TRBD1 (6 bases). Germline V lookup: CDR1 LGHNA, CDR2 YNFKEQ. V was cut by 0 bases and J by 0 bases, with 20 bases left in between. The CDR3 has 19 amino acids. DNA for the CDR3: TGTGCCAGCAGCCAAGACGGGGGCAGGGTGGGAGGAATGAACACTGAAGCTTTCTTT. Translation gives CASSQDGGRVGGMNTEAFF.

A few counts support this clonotype. This chain links TRBV9 with TRBJ2-2, with 14 bases lining up with TRBD2. V dropped 0 bases and J dropped 0; count of bases not matched to a gene: 4. The CDR3 spans 19 residues. From germline, CDR1 is SGDLS and CDR2 YYNGEE. The CDR3, as DNA: TGTGCCAGCAGCGTAGCCCTGACTAGCGGGAGGGCGAACACCGGGGAGCTGTTTTTT. Translating it yields CASSVALTSGRANTGELFF.

This clonotype has a count of ten or more. The genes are TRBV5-1 and TRBJ2-7, with 8 positions matching TRBD2. V gave up 2 bases and J gave up 5 bases; unmatched junction bases: 6. Germline V gene sequence: CDR1 SGHRS, CDR2 YFSETQ. The CDR3 is made up of 14 amino acids. Here the CDR3 reads CASSFRGGRNEQYF. CDR3 in DNA: TGCGCCAGCAGCTTTCGTGGCGGGAGGAACGAGCAGTACTTC.

The V and J genes are TRBV4-3 and TRBJ2-2; 8 bases fit TRBD2. The CDR3 consists of 17 residues. CDR1 and CDR2 from the germline V gene are LGHNA and YSLEER. After removal of 1 base from V and 5 bases from J, the junction contained 9 bases not matched to a gene. For the CDR3, the DNA is TGCGCCAGCAGCCAAGGCTGGCGGGAGGTCCGGACCGGGGAGCTGTTTTTT. Translation: CASSQGWREVRTGELFF.

This clonotype was seen a handful of times. The gene calls are TRBV4-1 and TRBJ1-5; D possibly corresponds to TRBD1 (5 bases). V lost 7 bases and J 2 bases, leaving 15 bases between the germline ends. The CDR3 contains 15 residues. Looked up from germline, CDR1 is MGHRA and CDR2 is YSYEKL. The CDR3 protein is CASTASAQGNQPQHF. The CDR3 region has the DNA TGCGCCAGCACCGCGTCAGCACAGGGCAATCAGCCCCAGCATTTT.

This clonotype turned up a few times. This sequence joins TRBV4-2 and TRBJ2-1; D call uncertain. The CDR3 has 15 residues. The V end lost 4 bases, the J end lost 0 bases, and 10 bases lay between the germline ends. CDR1 is LGHNA, CDR2 YNFKEQ, per germline. CDR3 DNA: TGTGCCAGCAGCCCCACAACGAGCTCCTACAATGAGCAGTTCTTC. It codes for CASSPTTSSYNEQFF.

This sequence joins TRBV2 and TRBJ2-3, with a possible D match to TRBD2 (6 bases). Germline V CDR1 and CDR2: SNHLY, FYNNEI. CDR3 length: 15 amino acids. Trimming cost V 4 bases and J 0 bases, with 11 bases left between them. The CDR3 DNA sequence: TGTGCCAGCAGTGCGTGGGGACTTAGCACAGATACGCAGTATTTT. Amino acid sequence: CASSAWGLSTDTQYF.

This clonotype appeared a few times. This chain links TRBV4-2 with TRBJ2-7; the D gene could be TRBD1 or TRBD2 (5 bases each). The CDR3 is 17 amino acids. Germline CDR1 LGHNA, CDR2 YNFKEQ. Trimming took off 0 bases at V and 2 bases at J, with 17 bases between the two ends. The CDR3 region is CASSQDLGTPLTYEQYF. The DNA for the CDR3 is TGTGCCAGCAGCCAAGATTTGGGGACCCCACTTACCTACGAGCAGTACTTC.

This clonotype was seen repeatedly, ten times or more. This chain links TRBV5-1 with TRBJ2-2; D is unclear. V was cut by 2 bases and J by 1 base, with 9 bases left in between. Germline V gives CDR1 SGHRS, CDR2 YFSETQ. This CDR3 is built from 15 residues. The CDR3 nucleotides are TGCGCCAGCAGCTTTGGCGATATGAACACCGGGGAGCTGTTTTTT. It is translated as CASSFGDMNTGELFF.